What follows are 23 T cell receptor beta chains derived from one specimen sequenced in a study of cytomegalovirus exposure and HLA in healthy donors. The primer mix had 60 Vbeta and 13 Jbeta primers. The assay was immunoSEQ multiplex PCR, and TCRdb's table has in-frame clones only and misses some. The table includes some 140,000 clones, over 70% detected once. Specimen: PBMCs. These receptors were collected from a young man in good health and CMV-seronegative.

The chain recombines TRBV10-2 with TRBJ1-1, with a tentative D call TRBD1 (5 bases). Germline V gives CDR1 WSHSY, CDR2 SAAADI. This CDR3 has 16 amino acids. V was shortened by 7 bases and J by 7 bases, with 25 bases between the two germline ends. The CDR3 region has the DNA TGCGCCAGCAAGGACCGTCCGGGACTGGGACTCTTTGAAGCTTTCTTT. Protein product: CASKDRPGLGLFEAFF.

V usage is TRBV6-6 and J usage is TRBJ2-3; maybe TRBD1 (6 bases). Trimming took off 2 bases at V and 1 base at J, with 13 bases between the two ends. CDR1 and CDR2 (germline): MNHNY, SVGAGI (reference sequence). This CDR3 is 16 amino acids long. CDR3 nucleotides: TGTGCCAGCAGTTACCTCCGGGACATGGGCACAGATACGCAGTATTTT. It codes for CASSYLRDMGTDTQYF.

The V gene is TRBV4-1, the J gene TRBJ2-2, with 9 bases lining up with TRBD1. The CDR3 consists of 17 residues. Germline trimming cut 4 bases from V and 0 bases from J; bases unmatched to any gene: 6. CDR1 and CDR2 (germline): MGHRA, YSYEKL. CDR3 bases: TGCGCCAGCAGCCTCCACGGACAGGGGACGAACACCGGGGAGCTGTTTTTT. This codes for CASSLHGQGTNTGELFF.

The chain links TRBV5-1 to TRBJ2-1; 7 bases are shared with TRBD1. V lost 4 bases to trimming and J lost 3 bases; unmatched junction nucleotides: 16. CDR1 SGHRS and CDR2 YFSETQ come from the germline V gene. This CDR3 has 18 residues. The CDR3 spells CASSHLSFGTEHYNEQFF. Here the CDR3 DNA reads TGCGCCAGCAGCCACCTTTCGTTCGGGACAGAGCACTACAATGAGCAGTTCTTC.

The CDR3 sequence: CSALTSGTDTQYF. In DNA, the CDR3 is TGCAGCGCCCTAACCAGCGGGACAGATACGCAGTATTTT. The chain links TRBV29-1 to TRBJ2-3, with D perhaps matching TRBD2 (6 bases). The CDR3 contains 13 residues. CDR1 and CDR2 from the germline V gene are SQVTM and ANQGSEA. Trimming shortened V by 7 bases and J by 3 bases, and 14 bases separated the two germline ends.

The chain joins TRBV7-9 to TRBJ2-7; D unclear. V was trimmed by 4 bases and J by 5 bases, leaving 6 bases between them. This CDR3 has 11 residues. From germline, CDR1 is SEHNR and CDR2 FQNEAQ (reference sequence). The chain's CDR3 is CASSSYNEQYF. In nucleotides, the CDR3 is TGTGCCAGCAGCTCGTACAACGAGCAGTACTTC. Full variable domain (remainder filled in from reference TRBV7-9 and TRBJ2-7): DTGVSQNPRHKITKRGQNVTFRCDPISEHNRLYWYRQTLGQGPEFLTYFQNEAQLEKSRLLSDRFSAERPKGSFSTLEIQRTEQGDSAMYLCASSSYNEQYFGPGTRLTVT.

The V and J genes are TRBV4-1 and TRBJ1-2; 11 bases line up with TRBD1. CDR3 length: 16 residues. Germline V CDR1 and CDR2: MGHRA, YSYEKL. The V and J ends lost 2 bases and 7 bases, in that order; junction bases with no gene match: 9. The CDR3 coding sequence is TGCGCCAGCAGCCAAAGCCACGGACAGGGGGCAGGTGGCTACACCTTC. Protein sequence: CASSQSHGQGAGGYTF.

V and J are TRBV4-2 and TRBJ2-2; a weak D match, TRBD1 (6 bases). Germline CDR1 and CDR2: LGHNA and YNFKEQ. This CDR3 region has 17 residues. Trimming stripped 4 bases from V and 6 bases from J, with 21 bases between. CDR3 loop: CASSRTRGKSEPGELFF. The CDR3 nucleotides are TGTGCCAGCAGCCGAACAAGGGGGAAATCGGAACCCGGGGAGCTGTTTTTT.

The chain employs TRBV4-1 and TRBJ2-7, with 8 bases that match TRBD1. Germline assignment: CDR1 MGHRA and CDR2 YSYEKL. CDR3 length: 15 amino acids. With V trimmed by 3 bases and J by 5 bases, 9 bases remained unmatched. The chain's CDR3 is CASSHRTGSLDEQYF. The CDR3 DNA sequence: TGCGCCAGCAGCCACAGGACAGGGAGTCTGGACGAGCAGTACTTC.

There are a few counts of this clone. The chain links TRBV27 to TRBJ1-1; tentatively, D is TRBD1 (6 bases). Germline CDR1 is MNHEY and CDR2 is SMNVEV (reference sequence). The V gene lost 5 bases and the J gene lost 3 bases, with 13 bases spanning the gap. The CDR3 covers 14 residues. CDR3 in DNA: TGTGCCAGCAGTCCTCCGGGACAATACACTGAAGCTTTCTTT. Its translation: CASSPPGQYTEAFF.

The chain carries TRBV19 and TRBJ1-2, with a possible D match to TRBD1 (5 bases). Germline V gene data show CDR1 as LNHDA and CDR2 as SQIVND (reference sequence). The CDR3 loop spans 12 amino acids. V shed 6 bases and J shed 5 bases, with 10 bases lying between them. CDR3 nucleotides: TGTGCCAGTAGGGGGCAGCCATATGGCTACACCTTC. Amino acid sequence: CASRGQPYGYTF.

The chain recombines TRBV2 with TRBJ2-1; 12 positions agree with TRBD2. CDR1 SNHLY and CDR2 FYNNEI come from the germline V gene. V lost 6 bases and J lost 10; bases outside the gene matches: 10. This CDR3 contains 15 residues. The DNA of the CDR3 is TGTGCCAGCAGCAGGACTAGCGGGGTCCTGTCCGAGCAGTTCTTC. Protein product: CASSRTSGVLSEQFF.

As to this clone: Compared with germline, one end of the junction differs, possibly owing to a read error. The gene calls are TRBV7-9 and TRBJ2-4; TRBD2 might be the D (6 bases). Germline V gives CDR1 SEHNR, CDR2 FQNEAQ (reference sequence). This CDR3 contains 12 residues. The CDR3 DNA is TGTGCCAGCAGCTTCGGGGGAGGCTTTTTGGCCTTC. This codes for CASSFGGGFLAF.

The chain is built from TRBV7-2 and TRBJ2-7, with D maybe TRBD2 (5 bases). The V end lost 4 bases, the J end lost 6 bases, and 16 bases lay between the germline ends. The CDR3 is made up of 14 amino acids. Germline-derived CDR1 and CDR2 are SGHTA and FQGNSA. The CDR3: CASSSGSGLGEQYF. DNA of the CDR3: TGTGCCAGCAGCTCGGGATCCGGGCTGGGCGAGCAGTACTTC.

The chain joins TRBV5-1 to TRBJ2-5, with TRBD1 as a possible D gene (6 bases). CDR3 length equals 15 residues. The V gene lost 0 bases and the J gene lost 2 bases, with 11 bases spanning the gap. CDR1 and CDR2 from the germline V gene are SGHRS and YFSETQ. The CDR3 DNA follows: TGCGCCAGCAGCTTGGGCCTACAGGGTCAAGAGACCCAGTACTTC. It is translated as CASSLGLQGQETQYF.

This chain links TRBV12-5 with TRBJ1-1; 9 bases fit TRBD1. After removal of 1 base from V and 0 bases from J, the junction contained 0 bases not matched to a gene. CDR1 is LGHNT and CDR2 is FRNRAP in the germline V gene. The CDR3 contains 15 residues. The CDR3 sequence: CASGLGQGVNTEAFF. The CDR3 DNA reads TGTGCTAGTGGTTTGGGACAGGGGGTGAACACTGAAGCTTTCTTT.

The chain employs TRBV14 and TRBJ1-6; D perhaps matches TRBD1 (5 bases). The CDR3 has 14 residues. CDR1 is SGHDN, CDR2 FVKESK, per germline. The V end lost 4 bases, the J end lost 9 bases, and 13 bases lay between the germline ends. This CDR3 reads CASSRGGGTSPLHF. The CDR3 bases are TGTGCCAGCAGCCGGGGGGGTGGGACTTCACCCCTCCACTTT.

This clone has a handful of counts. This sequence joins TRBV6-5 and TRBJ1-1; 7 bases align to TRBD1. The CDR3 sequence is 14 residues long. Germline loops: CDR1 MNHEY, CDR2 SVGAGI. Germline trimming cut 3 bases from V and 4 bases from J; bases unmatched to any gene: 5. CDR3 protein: CASSYERGRTEAFF. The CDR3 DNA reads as TGTGCCAGCAGTTATGAAAGGGGGCGCACTGAAGCTTTCTTT.

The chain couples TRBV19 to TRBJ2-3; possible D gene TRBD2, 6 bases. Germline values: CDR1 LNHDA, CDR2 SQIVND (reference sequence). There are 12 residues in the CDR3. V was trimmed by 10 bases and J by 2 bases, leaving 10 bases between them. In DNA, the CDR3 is TGTGCCACCGGGACTGACACAGATACGCAGTATTTT. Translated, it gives CATGTDTDTQYF.

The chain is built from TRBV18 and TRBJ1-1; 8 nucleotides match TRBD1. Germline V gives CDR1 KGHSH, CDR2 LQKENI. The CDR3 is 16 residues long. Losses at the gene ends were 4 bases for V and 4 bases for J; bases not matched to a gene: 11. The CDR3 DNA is TGTGCCAGCTCACTTCGCCCAGGGGGCGAAAGCACTGAAGCTTTCTTT. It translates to CASSLRPGGESTEAFF.

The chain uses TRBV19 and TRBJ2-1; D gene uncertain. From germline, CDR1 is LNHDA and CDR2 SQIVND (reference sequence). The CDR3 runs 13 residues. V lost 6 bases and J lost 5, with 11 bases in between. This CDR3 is CASSFDTDNEQFF. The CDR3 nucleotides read TGTGCCAGTAGCTTCGACACGGACAATGAGCAGTTCTTC.

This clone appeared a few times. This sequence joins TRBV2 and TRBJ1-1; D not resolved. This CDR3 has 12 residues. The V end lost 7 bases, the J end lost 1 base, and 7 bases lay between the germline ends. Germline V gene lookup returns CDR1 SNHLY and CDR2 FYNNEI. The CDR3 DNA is TGTGCCAGCATCAGACAGAACACTGAAGCTTTCTTT. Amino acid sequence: CASIRQNTEAFF.

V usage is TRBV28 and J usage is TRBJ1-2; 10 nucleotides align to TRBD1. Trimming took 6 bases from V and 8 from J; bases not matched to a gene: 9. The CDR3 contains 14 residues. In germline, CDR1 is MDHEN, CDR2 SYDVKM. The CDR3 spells CASRERGQGLGYTF. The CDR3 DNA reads TGTGCCAGCAGAGAAAGGGGACAGGGGCTGGGCTACACCTTC.